The 9 T cell receptor beta chains in this list originate from one sample, sequenced in a study of blood T cells in healthy people across ages. A J-beta primer mix and a sample-barcoded 5' primer were used in a second PCR of roughly 7 to 12 cycles. TCRdb re-called the 5' RACE reads through MiXCR, storing one row per CDR3 protein. The table records about 1.6 million distinct CDR3 sequences, roughly 32% of them present only once. Input material: blood. All receptors come from a woman aged 25 to 45 in good health.

This clonotype came up a few times. The chain is built from TRBV27 and TRBJ1-2; D ambiguous. The CDR3 has 13 amino acids. Germline-derived CDR1 and CDR2 are MNHEY and SMNVEV (reference sequence). Trimming removed 4 bases from V and 13 bases from J, with 19 bases in between. Here the CDR3 DNA reads TGTGCCAGCAGTTCCGAGGGAGGCACCCCACGCACCTTC. It is translated as CASSSEGGTPRTF.

This clonotype was recorded many times. The chain links TRBV11-1 to TRBJ2-7; D is possibly TRBD2 (5 bases). Germline CDR1 SGHAT, CDR2 FQDESV (reference sequence). The CDR3 is 12 amino acids. V was trimmed by 1 base and J by 9 bases, leaving 10 bases between them. CDR3 protein: CASSLDREGQYF. Here the CDR3 DNA reads TGTGCCAGCAGCTTAGACCGGGAAGGGCAGTACTTC.

This chain links TRBV10-3 with TRBJ2-3; D not resolved. Trimming removed 4 bases from V and 2 bases from J, with 7 bases in between. The CDR3 has 13 amino acids. Germline assignment: CDR1 ENHRY and CDR2 SYGVKD. The chain's CDR3 is CAISVAYTDTQYF. The CDR3 bases are TGTGCCATCAGTGTTGCGTACACAGATACGCAGTATTTT.

This clonotype has only a few counts. The chain links TRBV7-3 to TRBJ2-3; 10 bases are a match to TRBD2. The junction had 8 bases not matched to a gene; V was cut back by 3 bases and J by 5 bases. CDR3 size: 16 residues. Germline values: CDR1 SGHTA, CDR2 FQGTGA. The CDR3 DNA follows: TGTGCCAGCAGCTTTTCTCGGACTAGCGGAAAAGATACGCAGTATTTT. It specifies CASSFSRTSGKDTQYF.

Only a few counts were recorded for this clonotype. CDR3 amino acids: CASSDGGRLGNQPQHF. CDR3 nucleotides: TGTGCCAGCAGTGACGGGGGGCGACTTGGCAATCAGCCCCAGCATTTT. V usage is TRBV6-1 and J usage is TRBJ1-5; maybe TRBD1 (6 bases). This CDR3 has 16 amino acids. Germline lookup yields CDR1 MNHNS and CDR2 SASEGT. Trimming cost V 3 bases and J 2 bases, with 14 bases left between them.

This clonotype has more than one count but fewer than ten. V gene TRBV29-1 combines with J gene TRBJ2-5; the D gene is possibly TRBD2 (6 bases). Per germline, CDR1 SQVTM and CDR2 ANQGSEA. Trimming stripped 4 bases from V and 4 bases from J, with 16 bases between. This CDR3 is 14 amino acids long. CDR3: CSVVPRRGGETQYF. The DNA of the CDR3 is TGCAGCGTTGTCCCAAGGAGGGGAGGAGAGACCCAGTACTTC.

V is TRBV7-3 and J is TRBJ1-2; D gene ambiguous. V was trimmed by 8 bases and J by 0 bases, leaving 16 bases between them. CDR3 length: 15 amino acids. Germline CDR1 reads SGHTA; CDR2 reads FQGTGA. The CDR3 reads CASGIRKGANYGYTF. The CDR3 bases are TGTGCCAGCGGTATTAGAAAGGGTGCTAACTATGGCTACACCTTC.

In this sample, this clonotype turned up a few times. V and J are TRBV27 and TRBJ1-5; D possibly corresponds to TRBD1 (5 bases). This CDR3 is built from 15 residues. Germline-derived CDR1 and CDR2 are MNHEY and SMNVEV (reference sequence). Trimming stripped 1 base from V and 7 bases from J, with 14 bases between. Here the CDR3 DNA reads TGTGCCAGCAGTTTATTCGCAGGGAGGGAACAGCCCCAGCATTTT. Translation gives CASSLFAGREQPQHF.

This clonotype has more than one count but fewer than ten. The V call is TRBV25-1, the J call TRBJ1-5, with a possible D match to TRBD1 (5 bases). The CDR3 length is 13 residues. Trimming left V 6 bases short and J 8 bases short, with 14 bases between. Looked up from germline, CDR1 is MGHDK and CDR2 is SYGVNS. In DNA, the CDR3 is TGTGCCAGCAGGAGGGGCCCCTCGGAGCCCCAGCATTTT. Residues: CASRRGPSEPQHF.